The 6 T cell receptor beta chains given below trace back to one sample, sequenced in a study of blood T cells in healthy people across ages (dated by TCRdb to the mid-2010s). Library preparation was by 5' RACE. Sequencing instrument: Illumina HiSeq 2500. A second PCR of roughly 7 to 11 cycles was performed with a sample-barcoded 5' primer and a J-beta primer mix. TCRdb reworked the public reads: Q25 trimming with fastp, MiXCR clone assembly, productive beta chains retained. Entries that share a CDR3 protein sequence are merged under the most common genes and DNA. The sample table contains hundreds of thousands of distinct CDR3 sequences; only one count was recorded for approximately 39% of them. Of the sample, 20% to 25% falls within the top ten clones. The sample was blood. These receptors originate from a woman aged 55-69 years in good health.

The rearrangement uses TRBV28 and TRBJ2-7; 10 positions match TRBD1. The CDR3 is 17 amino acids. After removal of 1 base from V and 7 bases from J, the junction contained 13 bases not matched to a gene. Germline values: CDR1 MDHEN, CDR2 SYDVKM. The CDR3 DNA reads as TGTGCCAGCAGTTTATCATCCCGGGACAGGGGATCATGGGAGCAGTACTTC. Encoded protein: CASSLSSRDRGSWEQYF.

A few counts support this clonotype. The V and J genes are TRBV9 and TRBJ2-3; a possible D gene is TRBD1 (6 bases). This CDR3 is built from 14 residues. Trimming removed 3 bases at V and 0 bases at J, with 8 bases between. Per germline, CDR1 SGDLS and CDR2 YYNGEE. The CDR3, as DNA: TGTGCCAGCAGCGAGGGGGTCAGCACAGATACGCAGTATTTT. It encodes CASSEGVSTDTQYF.

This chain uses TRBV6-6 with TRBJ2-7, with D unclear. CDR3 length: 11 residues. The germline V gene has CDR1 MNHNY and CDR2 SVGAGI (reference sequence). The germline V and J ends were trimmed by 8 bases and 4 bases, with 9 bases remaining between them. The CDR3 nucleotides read TGTGCCAGCGCACTTGGGTACGAGCAGTACTTC. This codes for CASALGYEQYF.

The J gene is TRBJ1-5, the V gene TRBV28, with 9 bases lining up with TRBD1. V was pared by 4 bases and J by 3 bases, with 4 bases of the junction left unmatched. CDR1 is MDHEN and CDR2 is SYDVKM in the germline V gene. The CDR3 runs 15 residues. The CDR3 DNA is TGTGCCAGCAGTTCACTACAGGGGGCCAATCAGCCCCAGCATTTT. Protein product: CASSSLQGANQPQHF.

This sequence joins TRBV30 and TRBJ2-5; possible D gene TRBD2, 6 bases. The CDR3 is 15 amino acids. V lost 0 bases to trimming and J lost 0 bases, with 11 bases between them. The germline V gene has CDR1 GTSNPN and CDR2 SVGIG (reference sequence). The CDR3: CAWSVGRDYQETQYF. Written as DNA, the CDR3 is TGTGCCTGGAGTGTGGGCAGGGACTACCAAGAGACCCAGTACTTC.

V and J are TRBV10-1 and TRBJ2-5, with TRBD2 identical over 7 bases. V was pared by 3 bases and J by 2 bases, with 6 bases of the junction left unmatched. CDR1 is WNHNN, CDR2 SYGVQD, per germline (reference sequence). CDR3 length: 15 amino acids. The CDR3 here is CASSERGAGQETQYF. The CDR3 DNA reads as TGCGCCAGCAGTGAAAGGGGAGCGGGGCAAGAGACCCAGTACTTC.